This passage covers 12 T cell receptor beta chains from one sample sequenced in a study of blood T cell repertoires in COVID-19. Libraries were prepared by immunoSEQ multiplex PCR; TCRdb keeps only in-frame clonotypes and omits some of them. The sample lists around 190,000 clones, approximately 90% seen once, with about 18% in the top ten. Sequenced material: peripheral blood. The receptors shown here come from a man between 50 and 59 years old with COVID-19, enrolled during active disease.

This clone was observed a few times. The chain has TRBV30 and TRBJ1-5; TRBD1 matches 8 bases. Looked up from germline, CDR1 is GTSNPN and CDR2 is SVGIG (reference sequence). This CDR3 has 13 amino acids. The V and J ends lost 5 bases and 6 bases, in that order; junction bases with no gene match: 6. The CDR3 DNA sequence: TGTGCCTGGGGACGACAGGGGAGTCAGCCCCAGCATTTT. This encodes CAWGRQGSQPQHF.

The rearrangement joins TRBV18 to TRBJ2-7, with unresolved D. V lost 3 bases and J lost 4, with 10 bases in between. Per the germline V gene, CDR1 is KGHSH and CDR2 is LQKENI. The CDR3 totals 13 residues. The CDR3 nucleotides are TGTGCCAGCTCACCCATTTCGGAGTACGAGCAGTACTTC. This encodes CASSPISEYEQYF. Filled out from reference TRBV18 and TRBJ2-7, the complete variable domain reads NAGVMQNPRHLVRRRGQEARLRCSPMKGHSHVYWYRQLPEEGLKFMVYLQKENIIDESGMPKERFSAEFPKEGPSILRIQQVVRGDSAAYFCASSPISEYEQYFGPGTRLTVT.

The DNA of the CDR3 is TGTGCCAGCAGTTACTCCGGACAGGCCGACTATGGCTACACCTTC. It codes for CASSYSGQADYGYTF. The V and J genes are TRBV6-5 and TRBJ1-2, with 7 bases that match TRBD1. The length of the CDR3 is 15 residues. V was clipped by 0 bases and J by 3 bases; unmatched bases: 4. Germline CDR1 and CDR2: MNHEY and SVGAGI.

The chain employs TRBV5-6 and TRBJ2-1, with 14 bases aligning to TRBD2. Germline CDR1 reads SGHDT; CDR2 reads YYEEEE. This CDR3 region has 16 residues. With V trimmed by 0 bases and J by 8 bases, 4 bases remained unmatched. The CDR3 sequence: CASSLVGTSGGYEQFF. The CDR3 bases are TGTGCCAGCAGCTTGGTAGGGACTAGCGGGGGTTATGAGCAGTTCTTC.

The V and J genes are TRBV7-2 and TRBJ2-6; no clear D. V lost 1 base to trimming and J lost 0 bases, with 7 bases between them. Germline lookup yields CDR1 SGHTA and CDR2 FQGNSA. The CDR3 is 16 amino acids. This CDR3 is CASSLVGGSGANVLTF. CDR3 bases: TGTGCCAGCAGCTTAGTTGGCGGCTCTGGGGCCAACGTCCTGACTTTC.

The CDR3 bases are TGTGCCAGCAGTGCAAGACAACCAGGGTTGCGATATCAGCCCCAGCATTTT. It translates to CASSARQPGLRYQPQHF. The J gene is TRBJ1-5, the V gene TRBV6-1; D might be TRBD1 (5 bases). The V gene lost 4 bases and the J gene lost 5 bases, with 21 bases spanning the gap. The CDR3 runs to 17 residues. The germline V gene has CDR1 MNHNS and CDR2 SASEGT.

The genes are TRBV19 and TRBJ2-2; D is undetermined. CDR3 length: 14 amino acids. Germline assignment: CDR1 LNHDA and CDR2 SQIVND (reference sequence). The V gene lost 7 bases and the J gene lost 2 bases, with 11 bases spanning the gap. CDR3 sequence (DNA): TGTGCCAGTACCCCCGTGGCTAACACCGGGGAGCTGTTTTTT. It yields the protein CASTPVANTGELFF.

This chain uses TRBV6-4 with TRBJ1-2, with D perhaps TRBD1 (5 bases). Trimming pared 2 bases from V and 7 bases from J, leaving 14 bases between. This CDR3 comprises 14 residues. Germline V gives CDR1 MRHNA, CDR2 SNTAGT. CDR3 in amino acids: CASSDTGGAGGYTF. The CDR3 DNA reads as TGTGCCAGCAGTGACACCGGCGGGGCGGGTGGCTACACCTTC.

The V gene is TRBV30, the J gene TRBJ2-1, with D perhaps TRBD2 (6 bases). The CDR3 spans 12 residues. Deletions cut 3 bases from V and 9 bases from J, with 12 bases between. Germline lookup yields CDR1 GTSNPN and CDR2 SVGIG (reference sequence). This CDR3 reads CAWSGAGGEQFF. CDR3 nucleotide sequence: TGTGCCTGGAGCGGTGCCGGGGGTGAGCAGTTCTTC. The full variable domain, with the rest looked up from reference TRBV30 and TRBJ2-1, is SQTIHQWPATLVQPVGSPLSLECTVEGTSNPNLYWYRQAAGRGLQLLFYSVGIGQISSEVPQNLSASRPQDRQFILSSKKLLLSDSGFYLCAWSGAGGEQFFGPGTRLTVL.

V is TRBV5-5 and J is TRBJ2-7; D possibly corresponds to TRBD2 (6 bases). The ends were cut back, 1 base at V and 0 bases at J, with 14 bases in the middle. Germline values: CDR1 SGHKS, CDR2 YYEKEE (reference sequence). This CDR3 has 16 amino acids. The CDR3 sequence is CASSLSLDYLSYEQYF. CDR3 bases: TGTGCCAGCAGCTTGTCATTGGACTACCTCTCCTACGAGCAGTACTTC.

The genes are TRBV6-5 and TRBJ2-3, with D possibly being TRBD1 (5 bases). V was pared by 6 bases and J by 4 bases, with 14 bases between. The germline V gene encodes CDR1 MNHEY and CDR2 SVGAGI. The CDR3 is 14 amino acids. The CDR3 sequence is CASRQGWVSDTQYF. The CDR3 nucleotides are TGTGCCAGCAGGCAGGGCTGGGTTTCAGATACGCAGTATTTT.

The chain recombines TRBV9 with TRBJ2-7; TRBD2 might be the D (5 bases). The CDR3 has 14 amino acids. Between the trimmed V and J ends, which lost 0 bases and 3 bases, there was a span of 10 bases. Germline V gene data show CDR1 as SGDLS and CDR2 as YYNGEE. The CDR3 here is CASSVGGKGYEQYF. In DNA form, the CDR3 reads TGTGCCAGCAGCGTAGGAGGGAAGGGCTACGAGCAGTACTTC.